This T cell receptor beta chain appears in the sequencing data of a study of T cells after yellow fever vaccination. Study overall: Those fractions that held only low numbers of cells were prepared using the SMART-Seq v4 Ultra Low Input RNA kit.

Germline CDR1 reads SQVTM; CDR2 reads ANQGSEA. J lost 9 bases, V lost 7 bases, and 7 bases had no gene match. The CDR3 has 12 amino acids. This clonotype showed up many times. Its matching antigen is unknown. The study made its TCR cDNA through 5'RACE template switching. That step introduced a universal primer site along with UMIs. A single record per CDR3 protein comes from TCRdb applying MiXCR to the 5' RACE reads. The table records around 260,000 distinct CDR3 sequences, approximately 5.2% of them present only once. Study outcomes and limitations: Repertoires sorted by FACS could include abundant clonotypes that are contaminants from the bulk population. Among all clonotypes, a small share was observed in both CD4 and CD8 compartments.

This TCR derives from a man aged 18 to 35 who received the YFV17D yellow fever vaccine. Sample: CD4+ T cells sorted from PBMCs, taken on the day of the yellow fever booster vaccination. The V call is TRBV29-1, the J call TRBJ2-1; 9 nucleotides line up with TRBD1. CDR3 nucleotides: TGCAGCGCCGTGACAGGGGGATTTGAGCAGTTCTTC. This translates into CSAVTGGFEQFF.